The 22 T cell receptor beta chains listed next were all sequenced from one sample in a study of CD4 and CD8 cells across lung adenocarcinoma regions. One entry per CDR3 protein, called by TCRdb with MiXCR from the PCR reads. The sample holds 3,700 or so distinct CDR3 sequences, around 58% seen once. Sequencing was performed on CD4+ T cells from the center of a lung tumor. The origin of the receptors is a male donor with lung adenocarcinoma. The CD4 and CD8 labels of this study may be unreliable.

The V call is TRBV6-1, the J call TRBJ2-2; TRBD2 aligns across 7 bases. Germline V gene lookup returns CDR1 MNHNS and CDR2 SASEGT. With 8 bases clipped from V and 6 bases from J, the junction kept 9 bases outside the gene matches. The CDR3 loop spans 14 amino acids. The CDR3 here is CASLYFSGSGELFF. The CDR3 region has the DNA TGTGCCAGCTTATACTTTAGCGGGTCCGGGGAGCTGTTTTTT.

The V call is TRBV7-9, the J call TRBJ2-1, with 7 bases that match TRBD2. Germline V gene sequence: CDR1 SEHNR, CDR2 FQNEAQ (reference sequence). The CDR3 is 17 amino acids. V was pared by 4 bases and J by 0 bases, with 9 bases of the junction left unmatched. CDR3 residues: CASSWGGSGPSYNEQFF. For the CDR3, the DNA is TGTGCCAGCAGCTGGGGGGGTAGCGGACCCTCCTACAATGAGCAGTTCTTC.

Only a few counts were recorded for this clonotype. The chain's CDR3 is CASSSPYLTYEQYF. For the CDR3, the DNA is TGTGCCAGCAGCTCCCCTTATCTCACTTACGAGCAGTACTTC. The chain links TRBV7-2 to TRBJ2-5, with no clear D. The tail of the sequence fits TRBJ2-7 better, so the J call may be wrong. Germline CDR1 reads SGHTA; CDR2 reads FQGNSA. This CDR3 is built from 14 residues.

This clonotype showed up just a few times. Mismatch with germline at one junction end may stem from a read error. The rearrangement joins TRBV6-1 to TRBJ2-3; perhaps TRBD2 as D (7 bases). The germline V gene has CDR1 MNHNS and CDR2 SASEGT. This CDR3 has 14 residues. The CDR3 sequence is CAGSGGGDPETQYF. CDR3 sequence (DNA): TGTGCGGGGAGTGGGGGGGGCGACCCAGAGACGCAGTATTTC.

V gene TRBV6-5 combines with J gene TRBJ2-1, with D unresolved. V gave up 2 bases and J gave up 8 bases, with 10 bases separating them. Germline CDR1 and CDR2: MNHEY and SVGAGI. The CDR3 is made up of 13 amino acids. The CDR3 here is CASSYSHRDEQFF. The CDR3 nucleotides are TGTGCCAGCAGTTACAGCCATCGGGATGAGCAGTTCTTC.

The chain couples TRBV7-8 to TRBJ1-2, with D possibly being TRBD1 (6 bases). Germline loops: CDR1 SGHVS, CDR2 FQNEAQ. Trimming pared 0 bases from V and 3 bases from J, leaving 14 bases between. The CDR3 loop spans 16 amino acids. This chain's CDR3 is CASSLAAAGAYYGYTF. The CDR3 DNA is TGTGCCAGCAGCTTAGCCGCGGCAGGGGCCTACTATGGCTACACCTTC.

This chain connects TRBV22-1 to TRBJ1-2. TRBV22-1 is labeled a pseudogene. The CDR3 runs to 10 residues. In nucleotides, the CDR3 is TGTCCTGGGATCGGAAGAGCAACGTCTTTC. It encodes CPGIGRATSF.

This chain links TRBV6-5 with TRBJ2-2; 8 nucleotides line up with TRBD2. CDR3 length: 19 residues. After removal of 2 bases from V and 0 bases from J, the junction contained 11 bases not matched to a gene. Germline CDR1 MNHEY, CDR2 SVGAGI. CDR3 residues: CASSYAEVLAAPNTGELFF. The CDR3 bases are TGTGCCAGCAGTTACGCGGAAGTACTAGCGGCCCCGAACACCGGGGAGCTGTTTTTT.

V gene TRBV12-3 or TRBV12-4 combines with J gene TRBJ1-4; D call uncertain. The CDR3 consists of 16 residues. V lost 2 bases and J 0 bases, leaving 10 bases between the germline ends. The CDR3 region has the DNA TGTGCCAGCAGTTTATGGAGTACTGCAACTAATGAAAAACTGTTTTTT. This gives the protein CASSLWSTATNEKLFF.

The rearrangement links TRBV4-1 to TRBJ1-1; no firm D call. The CDR3 extends over 14 amino acids. Germline CDR1 and CDR2: MGHRA and YSYEKL. V was clipped by 4 bases and J by 1 base, with 10 bases between them. The CDR3, as DNA: TGCGCCAGCAGCCGCTATAGGGAGAACACTGAAGCTTTCTTT. This codes for CASSRYRENTEAFF.

The chain combines TRBV7-2 with TRBJ2-2; the match to TRBD2 covers 9 bases. The CDR3 consists of 15 residues. Germline loops: CDR1 SGHTA, CDR2 FQGNSA. Unmatched junction bases numbered 4, after V lost 5 bases and J lost 3 bases. The CDR3 here is CASSPLAGDTGELFF. The CDR3 DNA reads TGTGCCAGCAGCCCCTTAGCGGGAGACACCGGGGAGCTGTTTTTT.

The chain joins TRBV12-3 or TRBV12-4 to TRBJ2-2; the D gene is possibly TRBD2 (5 bases). Trimming shortened V by 6 bases and J by 1 base, and 6 bases separated the two germline ends. The CDR3 is 13 residues long. CDR3 residues: CASRGENTGELFF. CDR3 DNA: TGTGCCAGCAGGGGAGAGAACACCGGGGAGCTGTTTTTT.

This chain joins TRBV6-1 and TRBJ2-1, with a weak D call TRBD2 (6 bases). The J call may be incorrect, as the DNA end agrees better with TRBJ2-7. The CDR3 is 15 residues long. Germline values: CDR1 MNHNS, CDR2 SASEGT. CDR3 sequence reads: CASRERENVWYEQYF. CDR3 DNA: TGTGCCAGCAGGGAACGGGAGAACGTTTGGTACGAGCAGTACTTC.

V is TRBV25-1 and J is TRBJ2-4; possibly TRBD1 or TRBD2 for D (5 bases each). CDR3 length: 16 amino acids. V shed 4 bases and J shed 13 bases, with 26 bases lying between them. Germline CDR1 and CDR2: MGHDK and SYGVNS. DNA for the CDR3: TGTGCCAGCAGTGCGGCAGCGGTAGGGGCTAGAAATACGCAGTACTTC. Translation gives CASSAAAVGARNTQYF.

This clonotype is classed as medium-sized. The chain carries TRBV27 and TRBJ1-1; 8 nucleotides agree with TRBD1. In germline, CDR1 is MNHEY, CDR2 SMNVEV (reference sequence). CDR3 size: 14 residues. V trimming: 6 bases; J trimming: 5 bases; junction bases outside the gene matches: 8. The CDR3 spells CASSPTGGGTEAFF. CDR3 DNA sequence: TGTGCCAGCAGCCCCACAGGGGGAGGGACTGAAGCTTTCTTT.

The chain links TRBV6-1 to TRBJ2-6; 10 positions match TRBD1. The CDR3 totals 15 residues. Germline lookup yields CDR1 MNHNS and CDR2 SASEGT. The trim removed 6 bases at V and 4 bases at J, leaving 3 bases unmatched. The CDR3 DNA sequence: TGTGCCAGCAGGACAGGGGGCGCCGGGGCCAACGTCCTGACTTTC. Translating gives CASRTGGAGANVLTF.

This rearrangement joins TRBV11-2 to TRBJ2-5; D uncertain. Gene TRBJ2-7 matches the end of the DNA better, so the J call may be wrong. The length of the CDR3 is 14 residues. Per the germline V gene, CDR1 is SGHAT and CDR2 is FQNNGV. Here the CDR3 reads CASSLGTYTYEQYF. Here the CDR3 DNA reads TGTGCCAGCAGCTTAGGGACGTACACCTACGAGCAGTACTTC.

The V gene is TRBV12-5, the J gene TRBJ2-3; 8 nucleotides line up with TRBD1. Trimming took 0 bases from V and 6 from J; bases not matched to a gene: 5. CDR1 is LGHNT, CDR2 FRNRAP, per germline. The CDR3 contains 15 residues. The CDR3 DNA reads as TGTGCTAGTGGTTTGGTTCACAGGGGGATGGATACGCAGTATTTT. Encoded protein: CASGLVHRGMDTQYF.

V gene TRBV6-1 combines with J gene TRBJ2-1; D might be TRBD1 or TRBD2, each matching 5 bases. With the DNA end fitting TRBJ2-7 better, the J assignment may be wrong. In germline, CDR1 is MNHNS, CDR2 SASEGT. This CDR3 spans 12 amino acids. CDR3 sequence: CASGGMDYEQYF. The DNA of the CDR3 is TGTGCCAGCGGGGGTATGGACTACGAGCAGTACTTC.

The chain carries TRBV6-1 and TRBJ2-1; D remains ambiguous. V shed 7 bases and J shed 6 bases, with 13 bases lying between them. The CDR3 contains 13 residues. Germline V lookup: CDR1 MNHNS, CDR2 SASEGT. The CDR3 region has the DNA TGTGCCAGCATTGGCGTGGGCCTCAATGAGCAGTTCTTC. Its protein is CASIGVGLNEQFF.

This clonotype qualifies as medium-sized. This rearrangement joins TRBV6-1 to TRBJ2-3; D gene uncertain. Per germline, CDR1 MNHNS and CDR2 SASEGT. V was cut by 11 bases and J by 8 bases, with 20 bases left in between. This CDR3 has 13 residues. This CDR3 is CAALPGPGFTQYF. CDR3 bases: TGTGCCGCCTTACCGGGCCCCGGATTTACGCAGTATTTT.

The rearrangement uses TRBV6-1 and TRBJ2-7; 12 bases are a match to TRBD1. The germline V gene has CDR1 MNHNS and CDR2 SASEGT. The CDR3 runs to 21 residues. J lost 0 bases, V lost 3 bases, and 18 bases had no gene match. CDR3 region: CASSDRRWGGTGGPNSYEQYF. Here the CDR3 DNA reads TGTGCCAGCAGTGACCGACGCTGGGGGGGGACAGGGGGCCCTAACTCCTACGAGCAGTACTTC.